These T cell receptor beta chains were read from a single sample in a study of T cells in Graves' hyperthyroidism and ophthalmopathy. Each CDR3 protein is one row after TCRdb ran MiXCR on the multiplex PCR reads. The sample carries around 350,000 distinct CDR3 sequences, about 15% recorded once. The sequencing input was blood. The receptors originated from a woman aged 30 to 39 with Graves' ophthalmopathy. Each CDR3 is given with its conserved first and last residue. Fields, in order: D gene, V gene, clone size, J gene, CDR3 length, CDR3 protein, CDR3 DNA. A D gene is named only where the DNA matches it firmly. Rows give clone size only sometimes, using once, few, many, or a class for an expanded clone.

NA,TRBV12-3/TRBV12-4,NA,TRBJ1-2,12,CASSFRYYGYTF,TGTGCCAGCAGTTTCCGCTATTATGGCTACACCTTC
NA,TRBV6-1,NA,TRBJ1-5,15,CASSEAGGENQPQHF,TGTGCCAGCAGTGAAGCTGGGGGTGAAAATCAGCCCCAGCATTTT
TRBD1,TRBV12-3/TRBV12-4,few,TRBJ2-2,14,CASRTGQGSGELFF,TGTGCCAGCAGGACAGGACAGGGAAGCGGGGAGCTGTTTTTT
TRBD1,TRBV30,many,TRBJ1-6,13,CAWRGQGNSPLHF,TGTGCCTGGAGGGGACAGGGCAATTCACCCCTCCACTTT
NA,TRBV6-4,few,TRBJ2-2,13,CASSDSDTGELFF,TGTGCCAGCAGTGACTCAGACACCGGGGAGCTGTTTTTT
NA,TRBV7-8,many,TRBJ1-1,16,CASRSSRFRMNTEAFF,TGTGCCAGCAGATCATCACGCTTTAGGATGAACACTGAAGCTTTCTTT
TRBD2,TRBV3-1,many,TRBJ2-1,15,CASSRTSGVYNEQFF,TGTGCCAGCAGCCGGACTAGCGGGGTATACAATGAGCAGTTCTTC
TRBD2,TRBV7-2,many,TRBJ2-3,21,CASSLARVRTSGGTRTDTQYF,TGTGCCAGCAGCTTAGCGAGGGTCCGGACTAGCGGGGGGACCCGCACAGATACGCAGTATTTT
TRBD2,TRBV15,many,TRBJ2-2,15,CATSRSGVSTGELFF,TGTGCCACCAGCAGGAGCGGGGTGTCGACCGGGGAGCTGTTTTTT
NA,TRBV11-2,NA,TRBJ1-1,13,CASSSTDRTEAFF,TGTGCCAGCAGCTCAACCGACCGCACTGAAGCTTTCTTT
TRBD1,TRBV12-3/TRBV12-4,many,TRBJ2-7,17,CASSGPGGQGISYEQYF,TGTGCCAGCAGTGGACCCGGGGGACAGGGGATCTCCTACGAGCAGTACTTC
NA,TRBV4-1,NA,TRBJ1-3,14,CASSGYTSGNTIYF,TGCGCCAGCTCCGGGTACACCTCTGGAAACACCATATATTTT
NA,TRBV27,many,TRBJ2-2,17,CASSPYPEPSQTGELFF,TGTGCCAGCAGCCCCTACCCCGAGCCCTCGCAAACCGGGGAGCTGTTTTTT
NA,TRBV4-1,few,TRBJ2-7,15,CASSQQAGDRYEQHF,TGCGCCAGCAGTCAGCAGGCAGGGGACCGCTACGAGCAGCACTTC
TRBD2,TRBV20-1,NA,TRBJ2-1,16,CSANPGLAGSYNEQFF,TGCAGTGCTAACCCGGGACTAGCGGGCTCCTACAATGAGCAGTTCTTC
TRBD2,TRBV3-1,many,TRBJ2-7,16,CATSTAGTKTSYEQYF,TGTGCCACCTCGACCGCGGGGACTAAAACCTCCTACGAGCAGTACTTC
NA,TRBV7-9,few,TRBJ2-6,16,CVSSFEQRSGANVLTF,TGTGTCAGCAGCTTCGAGCAGCGCTCTGGGGCCAACGTCCTGACTTTC
NA,TRBV7-8,few,TRBJ2-1,15,CASTYGGARGNEQFF,TGTGCCAGCACCTACGGCGGGGCTAGGGGGAATGAGCAGTTCTTC
NA,TRBV6-1,few,TRBJ1-5,13,CASIKHSNQPQHF,TGTGCCAGCATTAAGCATAGCAATCAGCCCCAGCATTTT
NA,TRBV20-1,many,TRBJ1-1,12,CSATMGNTEAFF,TGCAGTGCTACGATGGGGAACACTGAAGCTTTCTTT
TRBD1,TRBV11-1,NA,TRBJ1-1,18,CASSQTGGELDWNTEAFF,TGTGCCAGCAGCCAGACAGGGGGCGAACTTGACTGGAACACTGAAGCTTTCTTT
NA,TRBV24-1,many,TRBJ2-2,15,CATSDLVRDTGELFF,TGTGCCACCAGTGATTTGGTCCGAGACACCGGGGAGCTGTTTTTT
NA,TRBV18,NA,TRBJ1-1,14,CASSPPGKGAEAFF,TGTGCCAGCTCACCACCGGGAAAGGGGGCTGAAGCTTTCTTT
TRBD2,TRBV5-1,NA,TRBJ2-3,16,CASSLEVAGGPDTQYF,TGCGCCAGCAGCTTGGAGGTAGCGGGGGGCCCAGATACGCAGTATTTT
NA,TRBV13,many,TRBJ2-7,13,CASSSPPNYEQYF,TGTGCCAGCAGCTCTCCCCCCAACTACGAGCAGTACTTC
NA,TRBV27,NA,TRBJ2-2,15,CASRFGQTHTGELFF,TGTGCCAGCAGATTTGGACAGACCCACACCGGGGAGCTGTTTTTT
NA,TRBV2,many,TRBJ1-5,14,CASRPRRDNQPQHF,TGTGCCAGCAGACCCCGGAGGGATAATCAGCCCCAGCATTTT
NA,TRBV10-3,many,TRBJ1-2,14,CAISEPDGNYGYTF,TGTGCCATCAGTGAGCCGGACGGAAACTATGGCTACACCTTC
NA,TRBV6-4,few,TRBJ1-2,14,CASSSTATRYGYTF,TGTGCCAGCAGTAGTACAGCAACCCGCTATGGCTACACCTTC
TRBD2,TRBV3-1,NA,TRBJ2-5,18,CASSHRSGRDSQRETQYF,TGTGCCAGCAGCCATCGTAGCGGGAGGGACAGTCAGCGAGAGACCCAGTACTTC
NA,TRBV28,many,TRBJ1-5,16,CASSLPQGRSNQPQHF,TGTGCCAGCAGTTTACCGCAGGGCAGAAGCAATCAGCCCCAGCATTTT
TRBD2,TRBV15,many,TRBJ2-1,16,CATSTESGGYYNEQFF,TGTGCCACCAGCACCGAAAGCGGGGGTTATTACAATGAGCAGTTCTTC
NA,TRBV5-4,NA,TRBJ1-2,15,CASSLGLGTDYGYTF,TGTGCCAGCAGCTTGGGTCTTGGGACCGACTATGGCTACACCTTC
TRBD1,TRBV28,many,TRBJ1-2,15,CASSLNRGAAYGYTF,TGTGCCAGCAGTTTGAACAGGGGGGCAGCCTATGGCTACACCTTC
NA,TRBV6-1,many,TRBJ1-2,16,CASSGTQQAPNYGYTF,TGTGCCAGCAGTGGAACCCAACAGGCTCCGAACTATGGCTACACCTTC
TRBD1,TRBV6-5,many,TRBJ1-1,15,CASSYSTGAGAEAFF,TGTGCCAGCAGTTACTCGACAGGGGCCGGCGCTGAAGCTTTCTTT
NA,TRBV15,many,TRBJ1-1,16,CATSRDLEGRRAEAFF,TGTGCCACCAGCAGAGATCTAGAGGGCAGGAGGGCTGAAGCTTTCTTT
TRBD1,TRBV7-8,many,TRBJ2-7,15,CASSPRVGQAYEQYF,TGTGCCAGCAGCCCGAGGGTCGGACAGGCGTACGAGCAGTACTTC
NA,TRBV2,many,TRBJ1-1,14,CASQLQGLSTEAFF,TGTGCCAGCCAACTTCAGGGGTTGAGCACTGAAGCTTTCTTT
NA,TRBV28,many,TRBJ2-5,16,CASSLFPGATQETQYF,TGTGCCAGCAGTTTATTCCCGGGGGCAACCCAAGAGACCCAGTACTTC
TRBD2,TRBV29-1,many,TRBJ2-2,15,CSARASGVNTGELFF,TGCAGCGCACGAGCTAGCGGGGTTAACACCGGGGAGCTGTTTTTT
NA,TRBV6-1,many,TRBJ2-7,14,CASSEALEGNEQYF,TGTGCCAGCAGTGAAGCTCTTGAGGGGAACGAGCAGTACTTC